This T cell receptor beta chain was obtained from a study of CD8+ T cells in alopecia areata (dated by TCRdb to about 2018). Some background on the complete study: In both human patients and the C3H/HeJ mouse model, the study applied high-throughput TCRbeta sequencing to look at T cell clonal expansion in alopecia areata. The RNA source kit depended on sample type: the PAXgene miRNA kit for fixed scalp, the miRNeasy kit for PBMCs, and the RNeasy kit for mouse skin. Scalp clonality was compared among normal scalp (n=4), patchy alopecia areata scalp (n=8), and alopecia totalis/universalis scalp (n=8). Scalp tissue and sorted CD4+ and CD8+ peripheral blood T cells from patchy and totalis/universalis alopecia areata patients and from healthy controls were covered by human TCRbeta sequencing. TCRbeta CDR3 regions were amplified by immunoSEQ multiplex PCR with 35 Vbeta forward and 13 Jbeta reverse primers. General conclusions and limits of the study: Compared with mice, TCR sequences shared between patients were less clear, possibly partly because of HLA diversity across the patient population. Compared with normal scalp, lesional scalp, particularly in alopecia totalis/universalis, had higher clonality and more expanded CD8+ clones, which suggests antigenic drive. Unlike mouse skin, where gammadelta T cells dominate, normal human skin contains resident alphabeta T cells that get sequenced too, which complicates analysis of the scalp TCR repertoire.

From the cysteine through the phenylalanine, the CDR3 covers 15 amino acids. CDR3 DNA only is kept here, 45 bases in frame from base 1. Here V drops 4 bases and J drops 8 bases, and the junction holds 10 bases not matched to any gene. CDR1 and CDR2 were assigned from the germline V gene as SGDLS and YYNGEE. The library was produced with the immunoSEQ multiplex PCR assay. For TCR sequencing, RNA was extracted from every sample and reverse transcribed into cDNA to serve as template. First-strand cDNA was synthesized using SuperScript III with a 2:1 mix of oligo-dT and random hexamers. Amplification bias was assessed with a synthetic immune receptor repertoire, and residual bias was removed computationally. In the authors' own workflow: After raw reads were preprocessed to remove errors, the CDR3 was defined following IMGT conventions as running from the conserved cysteine to phenylalanine. Clonality was computed as 1 minus the Shannon entropy, with the entropy normalized by log2 of the number of productive unique TCRs. Whether each scalp clone was CD4 or CD8 was inferred by checking scalp TCRbeta sequences against the CD4 and CD8 repertoires from sorted blood. TCRdb stores this immuneACCESS table with in-frame sequences only. Part of the clones is absent; in the studies checked, under half of the shortfall reflects unresolved V genes, and no reason is known for the rest. Clone size and the V and J calls come from that table; the DNA yielded D and trimming. The table for this sample lists 65,000 to 95,000 clones; roughly half of them were counted only once. Jointly, the top ten make up 5.5% to 6% of the sample.

Regarding this clone: What antigen it recognizes has not been identified. No base qualities exist here, and no much larger clone lies one base off it.

Lesional scalp punch biopsies and peripheral blood were collected from alopecia areata patients. PBMCs were isolated by density centrifugation and stained for CD3, CD4 and CD8, after which CD4+ and CD8+ T cells were sorted on a FACSAria. Alopecia areata patients who were not treated were recruited through a multicenter biomarker study. In a handful of patients from the biomarker study, the blood CD8+ T cells went through an additional sort into NKG2D-low and NKG2D-high fractions. The chain was built from TRBV9 and TRBJ2-1, and TRBD2 matches 9 of the central bases. The clonotype originates from a human donor with alopecia areata. The material sequenced was NKG2D-high CD8+ T cells sorted from blood. Explained via the paper, the cell subset or site label denotes: sorted CD8+ NKG2D-high blood T cells. This receptor carries the CDR3 CASSPSGMRLDEQFF. In nucleotide form, the sequence is TGTGCCAGCAGCCCTAGCGGGATGCGGTTAGATGAGCAGTTCTTC.